Detailed here is one T cell receptor (beta chain). Germline CDR1 is SGDLS and CDR2 is YYNGEE. The CDR3 has 14 residues. Trimming shortened V by 4 bases and J by 2 bases, and 13 bases separated the two germline ends. Data came from immunoSEQ multiplex PCR; TCRdb stores just in-frame clones and leaves some out. The table has over 70,000 clones, 80% to 95% seen once. This sample was included in a study of T cell changes during pregnancy in multiple sclerosis. The material sequenced was peripheral blood, taken in the first trimester of pregnancy. The genes are TRBV9 and TRBJ2-7; perhaps TRBD1 as D (6 bases). The TCR sequence derives from a female donor with multiple sclerosis, enrolled in a pregnancy study. In DNA form, the CDR3 reads TGTGCCAGCAGCCCCGGGTGGGGGCCCTACGAGCAGTACTTC. Protein: CASSPGWGPYEQYF.